What follows are 4 T cell receptor beta chains derived from one specimen sequenced in a study of immune evolution from preneoplasia to lung adenocarcinoma. Method: immunoSEQ multiplex PCR; TCRdb's copy keeps in-frame clones and lacks some. The sample has roughly 6,000 clones, 70% to 85% seen once. Material: FFPE minimally invasive lung adenocarcinoma tissue. The receptors stem from a person between 50 and 69 years old with lung adenocarcinoma.

J is TRBJ1-2 and V is TRBV6-5, with D possibly TRBD1 on 5 matching bases. The germline V gene has CDR1 MNHEY and CDR2 SVGAGI. V was pared by 2 bases and J by 5 bases, with 18 bases between. This CDR3 is built from 16 residues. The CDR3 region has the DNA TGTGCCAGCAGTTACAGGGACTCATTTACTGGGTATGGCTACACCTTC. It encodes CASSYRDSFTGYGYTF.

The rearrangement uses TRBV14 and TRBJ2-6; the D gene is possibly TRBD1 (5 bases). The germline V and J ends were trimmed by 0 bases and 2 bases, with 5 bases remaining between them. The CDR3 runs to 15 residues. Germline loops: CDR1 SGHDN, CDR2 FVKESK. The CDR3 reads CASSQETAGANVLTF. In DNA, the CDR3 is TGTGCCAGCAGCCAAGAGACAGCTGGGGCCAACGTCCTGACTTTC.

The J gene is TRBJ2-5, the V gene TRBV28; TRBD2 aligns across 8 bases. V lost 3 bases and J lost 2; bases outside the gene matches: 5. The V gene's germline CDR1 is MDHEN and CDR2 SYDVKM. The length of the CDR3 is 15 residues. DNA of the CDR3: TGTGCCAGCAGTTTTATCGGGGGGGTTCAAGAGACCCAGTACTTC. Translating it yields CASSFIGGVQETQYF.

This clone was counted between two and nine times. V is TRBV6-1 and J is TRBJ2-1, with 9 bases that match TRBD1. The CDR3 contains 14 residues. V lost 3 bases to trimming and J lost 4 bases; unmatched junction nucleotides: 1. The V gene's germline CDR1 is MNHNS and CDR2 SASEGT. CDR3 protein: CASSEGTGYNEQFF. Written as DNA, the CDR3 is TGTGCCAGCAGTGAGGGGACAGGGTACAATGAGCAGTTCTTC.